This T cell receptor (beta chain) is from a study of molecular identifiers for immune sequencing clone quantification. Study at large: Four of five RNA aliquots from approximately 20,000 or 98,000 naive CD8 T cells were sequenced. Study results and limitations: Spiked-in Jurkat TCR RNA corresponding to one cell was reported as detectable against more than 950,000 naive cells.

The authors gated naive CD8 T cells as CD8+CD4-CCR7+CD45RA+ for sorting. TCRdb re-called the PCR reads with MiXCR, one entry per CDR3 protein. The sample includes 38,000 or so distinct CDR3 sequences, approximately 18% of them seen just once. This clonotype showed up many times. Its antigen is undetermined. The sample consisted of naive CD8+ T cells from blood, with Jurkat cell RNA spiked in. Indicated subset: FACS-sorted CD8+CD4-CCR7+CD45RA+ naive T cells. The receptor was isolated from a human donor in good health. Some libraries in this study had Jurkat cell RNA spiked in.

As DNA, the CDR3 is TGTGCCAGCAGTTTATGGTCCGGGACCCCCTACGAGCAGTACTTC. As protein: CASSLWSGTPYEQYF. The genes are TRBV27 and TRBJ2-7; D is perhaps TRBD1 or TRBD2 (5 bases each). Germline CDR1 reads MNHEY; CDR2 reads SMNVEV (reference sequence). The CDR3 runs to 15 residues. The V gene lost 1 base and the J gene lost 2 bases, with 12 bases spanning the gap.